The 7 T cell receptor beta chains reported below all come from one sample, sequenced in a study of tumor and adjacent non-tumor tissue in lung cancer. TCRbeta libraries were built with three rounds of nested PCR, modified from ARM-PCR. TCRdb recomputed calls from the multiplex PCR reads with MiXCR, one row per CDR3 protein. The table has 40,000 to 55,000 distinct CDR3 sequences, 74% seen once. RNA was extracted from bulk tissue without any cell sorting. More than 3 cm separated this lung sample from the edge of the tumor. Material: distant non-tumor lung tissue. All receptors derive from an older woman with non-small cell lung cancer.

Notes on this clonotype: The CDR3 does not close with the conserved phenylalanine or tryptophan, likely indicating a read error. In nucleotides, the CDR3 is TGTGCCTGTAGCTTAGTGACTGAAGCTTTCATT. It translates to CACSLVTEAFI. This chain joins TRBV11-2 and TRBJ1-1; no clear D gene. Germline CDR1 reads SGHAT; CDR2 reads FQNNGV. V was trimmed by 11 bases and J by 5 bases, leaving 12 bases between them. The CDR3 runs to 11 residues.

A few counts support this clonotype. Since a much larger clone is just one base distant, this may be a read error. DNA for the CDR3: TGTGCCAGCAGTTACCCTGGGGAGTACAATGAGCAGTTCTTC. Its translation: CASSYPGEYNEQFF. The genes are TRBV6-2 or TRBV6-3 and TRBJ2-1; tentative D call: TRBD2 (5 bases). CDR3 size: 14 residues. Deletions cut 2 bases from V and 4 bases from J, with 9 bases between. The germline V gene encodes CDR1 MNHEY and CDR2 SVGEGT.

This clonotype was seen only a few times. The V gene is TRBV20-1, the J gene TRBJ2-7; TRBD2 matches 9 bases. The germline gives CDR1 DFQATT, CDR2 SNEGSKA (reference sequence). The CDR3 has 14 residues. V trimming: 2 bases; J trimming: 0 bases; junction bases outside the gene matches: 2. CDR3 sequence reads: CSARPSGTSYEQYF. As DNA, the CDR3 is TGCAGTGCTAGACCTAGCGGGACCTCCTACGAGCAGTACTTC.

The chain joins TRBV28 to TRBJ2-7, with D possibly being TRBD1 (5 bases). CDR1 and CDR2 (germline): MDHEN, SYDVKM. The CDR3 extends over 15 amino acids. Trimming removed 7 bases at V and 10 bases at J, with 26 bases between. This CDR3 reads CASITLRGFPHEQYF. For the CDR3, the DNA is TGTGCCAGCATCACTTTAAGGGGATTTCCCCATGAACAGTACTTC.

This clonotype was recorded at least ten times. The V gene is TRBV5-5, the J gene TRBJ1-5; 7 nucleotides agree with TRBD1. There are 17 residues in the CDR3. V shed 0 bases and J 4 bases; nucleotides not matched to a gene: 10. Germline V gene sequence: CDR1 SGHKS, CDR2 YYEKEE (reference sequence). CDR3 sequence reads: CASSLGSGQGVNQPQHF. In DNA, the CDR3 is TGTGCCAGCAGCTTGGGATCAGGGCAGGGGGTAAATCAGCCCCAGCATTTT.

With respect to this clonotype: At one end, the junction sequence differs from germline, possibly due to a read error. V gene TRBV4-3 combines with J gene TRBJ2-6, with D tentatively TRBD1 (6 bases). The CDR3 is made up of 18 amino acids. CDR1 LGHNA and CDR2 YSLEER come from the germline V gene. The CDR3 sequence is CASNQDPGQFSGASVLTF. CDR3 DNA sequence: TGCGCCAGCAACCAAGATCCGGGACAATTCTCTGGGGCCAGCGTCCTGACTTTC.

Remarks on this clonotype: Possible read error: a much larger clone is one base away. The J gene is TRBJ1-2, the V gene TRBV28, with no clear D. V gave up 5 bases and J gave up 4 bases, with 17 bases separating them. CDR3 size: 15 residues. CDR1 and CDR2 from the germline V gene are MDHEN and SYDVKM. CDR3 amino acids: CASSPLFVGFYGYTF. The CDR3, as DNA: TGTGCCAGCAGTCCCCTGTTCGTCGGCTTCTATGGCTACACCTTC.